This TCR beta chain was identified in a study of cytomegalovirus exposure and HLA in healthy donors. 13 Jbeta primers and 60 Vbeta primers were used for the PCR. Only in-frame clones appear in the TCRdb table, and some are missing; sequencing was by immunoSEQ multiplex PCR. The sample lists fewer than 250,000 clones, approximately 70% occurring once. The source material was PBMCs. The clonotype originates from a woman in her twenties or thirties in good health and CMV-seronegative.

CDR3 region: CASSEGQGRNTGELFF. The CDR3 DNA reads as TGTGCCAGCAGTGAAGGGCAGGGGAGGAACACCGGGGAGCTGTTTTTT. The rearrangement joins TRBV2 to TRBJ2-2; a weak D match, TRBD1 (6 bases). The V end was cut by 1 base, the J end by 1 base, with 10 bases between. Germline V gene sequence: CDR1 SNHLY, CDR2 FYNNEI. The CDR3 is made up of 16 amino acids.